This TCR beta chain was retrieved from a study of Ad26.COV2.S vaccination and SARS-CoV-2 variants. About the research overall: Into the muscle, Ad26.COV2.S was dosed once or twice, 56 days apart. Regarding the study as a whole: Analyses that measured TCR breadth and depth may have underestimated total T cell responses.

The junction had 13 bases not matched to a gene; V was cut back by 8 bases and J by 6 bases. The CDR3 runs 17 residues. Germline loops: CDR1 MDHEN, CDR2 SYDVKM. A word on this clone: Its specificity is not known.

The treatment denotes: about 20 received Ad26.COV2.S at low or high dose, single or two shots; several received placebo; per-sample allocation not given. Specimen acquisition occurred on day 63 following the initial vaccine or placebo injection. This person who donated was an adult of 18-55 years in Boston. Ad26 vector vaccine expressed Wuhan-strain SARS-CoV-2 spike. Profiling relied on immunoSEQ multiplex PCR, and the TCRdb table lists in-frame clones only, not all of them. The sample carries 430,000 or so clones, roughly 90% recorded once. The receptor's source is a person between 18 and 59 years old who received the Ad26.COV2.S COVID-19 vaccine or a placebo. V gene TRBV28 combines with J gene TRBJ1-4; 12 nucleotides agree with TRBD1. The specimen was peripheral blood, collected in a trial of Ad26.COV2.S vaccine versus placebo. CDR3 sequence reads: CASYSGTGGRFYEKLFF. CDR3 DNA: TGTGCCAGCTACTCCGGGACAGGGGGCCGGTTTTATGAAAAACTGTTTTTT.